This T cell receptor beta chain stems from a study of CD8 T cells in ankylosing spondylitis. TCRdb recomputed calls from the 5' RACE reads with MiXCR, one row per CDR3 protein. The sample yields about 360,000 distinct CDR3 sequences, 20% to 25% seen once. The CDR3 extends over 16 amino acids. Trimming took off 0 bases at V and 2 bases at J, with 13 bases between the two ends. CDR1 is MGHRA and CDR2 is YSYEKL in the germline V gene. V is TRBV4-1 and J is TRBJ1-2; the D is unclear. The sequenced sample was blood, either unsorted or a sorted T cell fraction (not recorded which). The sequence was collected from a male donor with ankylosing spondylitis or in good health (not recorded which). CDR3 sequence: CASSQESASQNYGYTF. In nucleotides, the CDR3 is TGCGCCAGCAGCCAAGAATCGGCCAGTCAGAACTATGGCTACACCTTC.